A single sample gave rise to the 7 T cell receptor beta chains below, sequenced in a study of T cells in Graves' hyperthyroidism and ophthalmopathy. Amplified TCR beta CDR3 regions came from RNA transcripts. The primer set for the first-round RT-PCR of the TCR CDR3 was HTBI. TCRdb passed the multiplex PCR reads through MiXCR, listing each CDR3 protein once. Of under 700,000 distinct CDR3 sequences listed, 46% are singletons. The sequenced material came from peripheral blood or thyroid tissue (not recorded which). These receptors were taken from a woman in her late teens or twenties with Graves' hyperthyroidism.

This clonotype was counted only a few times. This chain connects TRBV2 to TRBJ1-5; 8 bases are a match to TRBD1. V dropped 5 bases and J dropped 5; count of bases not matched to a gene: 8. The CDR3 runs to 15 residues. Germline V CDR1 and CDR2: SNHLY, FYNNEI. The CDR3 sequence: CASSHRDRRYQPQHF. For the CDR3, the DNA is TGTGCCAGCAGTCACCGGGACAGGAGATATCAGCCCCAGCATTTT.

This chain uses TRBV6-2 or TRBV6-3 with TRBJ1-1; D perhaps matches TRBD1 (5 bases). CDR1 MNHEY and CDR2 SVGEGT come from the germline V gene. Trimming left V 7 bases short and J 0 bases short, with 12 bases between. The CDR3 has 14 residues. The CDR3 sequence: CASIGRGMNTEAFF. The CDR3 nucleotides read TGTGCCAGCATCGGACGGGGGATGAACACTGAAGCTTTCTTT.

The rearrangement links TRBV12-3 or TRBV12-4 to TRBJ1-1; no definite D call. This CDR3 is 15 amino acids long. The ends were cut back, 4 bases at V and 4 bases at J, with 16 bases in the middle. CDR3 region: CASSSPSGRRTEAFF. Written as DNA, the CDR3 is TGTGCCAGCAGTTCCCCCTCCGGGCGGCGCACTGAAGCTTTCTTT.

V and J are TRBV7-2 and TRBJ1-1; 7 nucleotides match TRBD1. Germline values: CDR1 SGHTA, CDR2 FQGNSA. V dropped 5 bases and J dropped 3; count of bases not matched to a gene: 9. The CDR3 contains 15 residues. The CDR3 bases are TGTGCCAGCAGCCCCAATGACAGGGCACACACTGAAGCTTTCTTT. Amino acids: CASSPNDRAHTEAFF.

The chain links TRBV10-2 to TRBJ2-3; 13 bases line up with TRBD2. V gave up 8 bases and J gave up 4 bases; unmatched junction bases: 3. This CDR3 comprises 14 residues. Germline CDR1 and CDR2: WSHSY and SAAADI. CDR3 loop: CASGLAGVPDTQYF. Written as DNA, the CDR3 is TGCGCCAGCGGACTAGCGGGAGTCCCAGATACGCAGTATTTT.

On this clonotype itself: Because the CDR3 is missing its conserved closing phenylalanine or tryptophan, this is likely a read error. It is unclear where the CDR3 begins or ends on the DNA, so no DNA is shown, and the CDR3 is as TCRdb lists it. V gene TRBV7-2 combines with J gene TRBJ1-3. The length of the CDR3 is 8 amino acids, counting both ends. From germline, CDR1 is SGHTA and CDR2 FQGNSA. The CDR3 loop is CASSLVLG.

V and J are TRBV29-1 and TRBJ2-7, with 10 bases lining up with TRBD2. V lost 8 bases and J lost 4; bases outside the gene matches: 8. Germline CDR1 and CDR2: SQVTM and ANQGSEA. CDR3 length: 13 residues. The CDR3 bases are TGCAGCTCCGGGACTAGCGAGTTATACGAGCAGTACTTC. This encodes CSSGTSELYEQYF.